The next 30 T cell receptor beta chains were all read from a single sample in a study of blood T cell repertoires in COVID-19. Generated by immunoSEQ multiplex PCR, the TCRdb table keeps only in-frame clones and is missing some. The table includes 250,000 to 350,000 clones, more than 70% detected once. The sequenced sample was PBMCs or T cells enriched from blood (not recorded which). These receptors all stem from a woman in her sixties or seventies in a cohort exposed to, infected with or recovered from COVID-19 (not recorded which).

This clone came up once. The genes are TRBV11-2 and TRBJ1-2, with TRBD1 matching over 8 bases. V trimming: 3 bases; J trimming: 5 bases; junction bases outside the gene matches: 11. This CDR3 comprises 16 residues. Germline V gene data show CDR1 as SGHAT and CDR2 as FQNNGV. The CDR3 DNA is TGTGCCAGCAGCTTGGACCCAGGGGGCGCGGGGTATGGCTACACCTTC. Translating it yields CASSLDPGGAGYGYTF.

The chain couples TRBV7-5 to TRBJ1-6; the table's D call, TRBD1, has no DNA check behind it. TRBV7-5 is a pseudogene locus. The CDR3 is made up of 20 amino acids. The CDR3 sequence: CARSCSESGQGARYNSPLHF. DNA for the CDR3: TGTGCCAGAAGCTGTAGCGAGTCTGGACAGGGGGCTCGGTATAATTCACCCCTCCACTTT.

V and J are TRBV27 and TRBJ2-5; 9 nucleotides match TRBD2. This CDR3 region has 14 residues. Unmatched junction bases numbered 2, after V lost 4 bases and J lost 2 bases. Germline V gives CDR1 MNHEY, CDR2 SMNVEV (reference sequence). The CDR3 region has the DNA TGTGCCAGCAGTTACGCGGGGGGGCAAGAGACCCAGTACTTC. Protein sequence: CASSYAGGQETQYF.

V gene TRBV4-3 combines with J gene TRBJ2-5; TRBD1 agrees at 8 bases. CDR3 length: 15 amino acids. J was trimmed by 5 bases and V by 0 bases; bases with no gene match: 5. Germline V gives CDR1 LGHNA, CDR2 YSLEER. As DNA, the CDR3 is TGCGCCAGCAGCCAAGAAAGGGGACAGGTGGAGACCCAGTACTTC. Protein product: CASSQERGQVETQYF.

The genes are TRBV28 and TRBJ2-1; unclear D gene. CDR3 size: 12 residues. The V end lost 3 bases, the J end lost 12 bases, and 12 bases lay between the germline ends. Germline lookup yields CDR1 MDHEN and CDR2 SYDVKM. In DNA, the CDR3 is TGTGCCAGCAGTTTCCCGTCGGTGTGGCAGTTCTTC. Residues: CASSFPSVWQFF. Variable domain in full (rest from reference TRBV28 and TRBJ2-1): DVKVTQSSRYLVKRTGEKVFLECVQDMDHENMFWYRQDPGLGLRLIYFSYDVKMKEKGDIPEGYSVSREKKERFSLILESASTNQTSMYLCASSFPSVWQFFGPGTRLTVL.

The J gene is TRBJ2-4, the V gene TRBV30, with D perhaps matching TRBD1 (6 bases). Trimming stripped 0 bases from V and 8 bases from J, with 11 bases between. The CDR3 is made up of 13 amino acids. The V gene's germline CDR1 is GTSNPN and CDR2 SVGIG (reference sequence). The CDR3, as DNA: TGTGCCTGGAGTGTACGATCAGGGGACATTCAGTACTTC. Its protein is CAWSVRSGDIQYF.

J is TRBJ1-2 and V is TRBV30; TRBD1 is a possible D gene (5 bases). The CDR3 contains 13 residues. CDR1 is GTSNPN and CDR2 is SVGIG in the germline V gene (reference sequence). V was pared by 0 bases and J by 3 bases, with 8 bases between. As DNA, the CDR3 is TGTGCCTGGAGTGTTTCGGGGGACTATGGCTACACCTTC. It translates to CAWSVSGDYGYTF.

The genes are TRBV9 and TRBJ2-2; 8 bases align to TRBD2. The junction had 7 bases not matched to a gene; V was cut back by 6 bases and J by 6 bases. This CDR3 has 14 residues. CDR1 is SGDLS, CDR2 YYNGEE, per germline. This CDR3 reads CASTLAGKSGELFF. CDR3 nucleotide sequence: TGTGCCAGCACGTTAGCGGGAAAATCCGGGGAGCTGTTTTTT.

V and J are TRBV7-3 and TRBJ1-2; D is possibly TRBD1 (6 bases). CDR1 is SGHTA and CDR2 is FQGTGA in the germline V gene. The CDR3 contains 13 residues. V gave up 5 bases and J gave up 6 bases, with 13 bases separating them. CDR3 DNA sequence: TGTGCCAGCAGCGCTACAGGGTTTGATGGCTACACCTTC. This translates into CASSATGFDGYTF.

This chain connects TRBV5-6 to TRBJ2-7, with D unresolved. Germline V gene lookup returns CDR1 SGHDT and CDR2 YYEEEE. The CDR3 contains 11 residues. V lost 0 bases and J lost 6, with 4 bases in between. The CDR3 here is CASSLGAEQYF. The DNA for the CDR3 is TGTGCCAGCAGCTTGGGGGCCGAGCAGTACTTC.

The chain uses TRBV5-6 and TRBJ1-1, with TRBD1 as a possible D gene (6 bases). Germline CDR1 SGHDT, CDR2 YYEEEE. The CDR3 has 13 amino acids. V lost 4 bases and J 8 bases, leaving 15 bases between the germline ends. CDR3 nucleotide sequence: TGTGCCAGCAGCCTTGGGACAAACGACGAAGCTTTCTTT. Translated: CASSLGTNDEAFF.

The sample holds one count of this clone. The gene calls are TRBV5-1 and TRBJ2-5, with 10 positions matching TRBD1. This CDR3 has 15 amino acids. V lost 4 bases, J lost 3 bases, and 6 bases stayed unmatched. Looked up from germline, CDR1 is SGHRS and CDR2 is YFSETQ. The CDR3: CASSRTGTGEETQYF. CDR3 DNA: TGCGCCAGCAGCCGAACCGGGACAGGGGAAGAGACCCAGTACTTC.

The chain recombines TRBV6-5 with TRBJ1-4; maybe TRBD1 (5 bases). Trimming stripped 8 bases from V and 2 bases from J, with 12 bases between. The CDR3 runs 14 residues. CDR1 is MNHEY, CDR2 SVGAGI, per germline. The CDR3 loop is CASGRTQTNEKLFF. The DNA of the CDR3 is TGTGCCAGCGGAAGGACACAGACTAATGAAAAACTGTTTTTT.

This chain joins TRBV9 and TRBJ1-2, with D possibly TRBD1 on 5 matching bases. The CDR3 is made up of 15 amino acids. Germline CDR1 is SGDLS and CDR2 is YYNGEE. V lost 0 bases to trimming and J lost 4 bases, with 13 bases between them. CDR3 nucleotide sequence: TGTGCCAGCAGCGTAGTCCCAGGGATCGTCTATGGCTACACCTTC. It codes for CASSVVPGIVYGYTF.

CDR3 DNA: TGTGCCAGCACCCAGAGGAGAGGTGAGCAGTTCTTC. Its protein is CASTQRRGEQFF. V usage is TRBV7-8 and J usage is TRBJ2-1; D gene unclear. CDR1 SGHVS and CDR2 FQNEAQ come from the germline V gene. V was pared by 7 bases and J by 9 bases, with 13 bases between. CDR3 length: 12 residues.

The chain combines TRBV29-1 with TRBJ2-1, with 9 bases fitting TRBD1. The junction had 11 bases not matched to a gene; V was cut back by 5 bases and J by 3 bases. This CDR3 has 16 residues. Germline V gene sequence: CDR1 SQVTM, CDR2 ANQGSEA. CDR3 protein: CSVRQGGMSGYNEQFF. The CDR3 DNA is TGCAGCGTTCGACAGGGGGGGATGTCCGGCTACAATGAGCAGTTCTTC.

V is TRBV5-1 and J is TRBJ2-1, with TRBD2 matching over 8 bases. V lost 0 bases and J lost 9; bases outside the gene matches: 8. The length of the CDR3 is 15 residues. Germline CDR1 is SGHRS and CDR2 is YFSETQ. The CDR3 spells CASSLGGLGAVEQFF. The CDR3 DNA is TGCGCCAGCAGCTTGGGGGGACTAGGGGCTGTTGAGCAGTTCTTC.

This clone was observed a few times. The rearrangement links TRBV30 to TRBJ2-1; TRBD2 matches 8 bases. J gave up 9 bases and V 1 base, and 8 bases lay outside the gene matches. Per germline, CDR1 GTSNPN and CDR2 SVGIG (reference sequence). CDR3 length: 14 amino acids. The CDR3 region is CAWSGIAGRGEQFF. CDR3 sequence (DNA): TGTGCCTGGAGTGGAATAGCGGGAAGGGGTGAGCAGTTCTTC.

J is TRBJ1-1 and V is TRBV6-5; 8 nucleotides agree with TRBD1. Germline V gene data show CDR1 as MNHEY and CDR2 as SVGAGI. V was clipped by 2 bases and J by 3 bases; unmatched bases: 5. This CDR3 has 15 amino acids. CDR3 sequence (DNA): TGTGCCAGCAGTTACCGGCAGACAGGGGACACTGAAGCTTTCTTT. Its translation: CASSYRQTGDTEAFF.

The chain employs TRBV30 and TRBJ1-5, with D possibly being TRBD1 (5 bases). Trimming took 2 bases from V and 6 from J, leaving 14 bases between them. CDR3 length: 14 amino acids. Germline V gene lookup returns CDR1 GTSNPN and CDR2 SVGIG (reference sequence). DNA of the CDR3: TGTGCCTGGAGTCCCGGACATGGTTCTCAGCCCCAGCATTTT. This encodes CAWSPGHGSQPQHF.

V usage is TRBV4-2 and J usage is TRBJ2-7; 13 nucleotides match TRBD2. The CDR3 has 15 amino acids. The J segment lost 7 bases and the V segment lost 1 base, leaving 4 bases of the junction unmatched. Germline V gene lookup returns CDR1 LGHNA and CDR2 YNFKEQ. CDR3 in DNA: TGTGCCAGCAGCCAAGGGACTAGCGGGAGAGGTGAGCAGTACTTC. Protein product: CASSQGTSGRGEQYF.

In DNA, the CDR3 is TGTGCCAGCAGCCAAGAGGGACTAGCGGGAGGGAATGAGCAGTTCTTC. Translated: CASSQEGLAGGNEQFF. The chain employs TRBV4-2 and TRBJ2-1; 16 bases are shared with TRBD2. The J segment lost 7 bases and the V segment lost 0 bases, leaving 0 bases of the junction unmatched. CDR3 length: 16 residues. From germline, CDR1 is LGHNA and CDR2 YNFKEQ.

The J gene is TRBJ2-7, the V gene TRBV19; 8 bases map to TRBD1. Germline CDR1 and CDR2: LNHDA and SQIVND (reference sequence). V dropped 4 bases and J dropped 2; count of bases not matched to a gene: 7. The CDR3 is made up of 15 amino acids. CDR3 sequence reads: CASSRSVGQAYEQYF. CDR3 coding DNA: TGTGCCAGTAGTAGGTCTGTGGGACAGGCCTACGAGCAGTACTTC.

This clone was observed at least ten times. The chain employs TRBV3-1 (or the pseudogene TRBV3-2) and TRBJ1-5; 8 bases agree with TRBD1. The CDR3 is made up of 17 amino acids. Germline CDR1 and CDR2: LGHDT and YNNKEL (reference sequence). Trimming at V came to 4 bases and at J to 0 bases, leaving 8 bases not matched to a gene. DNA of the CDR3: TGTGCCAGCAGCCCCCCGGACAGGGCGATTAGCAATCAGCCCCAGCATTTT. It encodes CASSPPDRAISNQPQHF.

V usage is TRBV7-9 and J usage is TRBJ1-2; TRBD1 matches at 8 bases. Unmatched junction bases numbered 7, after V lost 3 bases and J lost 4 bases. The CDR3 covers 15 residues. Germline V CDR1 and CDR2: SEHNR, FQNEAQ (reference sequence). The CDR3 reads CASSFQGARGYGYTF. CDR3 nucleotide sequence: TGTGCCAGCAGCTTCCAGGGGGCGCGGGGCTATGGCTACACCTTC.

Written as DNA, the CDR3 is TGCGCCAGCAGTGACTCTATTCCTAAACAAGAGACCCAGTACTTC. Encoded protein: CASSDSIPKQETQYF. V gene TRBV10-1 combines with J gene TRBJ2-5; D ambiguous. The V gene lost 3 bases and the J gene lost 2 bases, with 13 bases spanning the gap. The CDR3 runs to 15 residues. From germline, CDR1 is WNHNN and CDR2 SYGVQD (reference sequence).

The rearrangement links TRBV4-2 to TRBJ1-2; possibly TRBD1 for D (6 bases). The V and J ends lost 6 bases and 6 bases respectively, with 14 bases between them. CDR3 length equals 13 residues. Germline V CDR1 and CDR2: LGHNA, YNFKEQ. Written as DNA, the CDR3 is TGTGCCAGCAGGCAAACACAGGGCCATGGCTACACCTTC. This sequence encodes CASRQTQGHGYTF.

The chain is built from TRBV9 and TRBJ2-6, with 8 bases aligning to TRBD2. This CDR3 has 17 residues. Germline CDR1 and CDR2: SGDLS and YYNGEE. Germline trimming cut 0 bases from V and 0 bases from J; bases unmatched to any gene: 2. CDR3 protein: CASSVELAVSGANVLTF. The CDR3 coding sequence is TGTGCCAGCAGCGTAGAACTAGCGGTCTCTGGGGCCAACGTCCTGACTTTC.

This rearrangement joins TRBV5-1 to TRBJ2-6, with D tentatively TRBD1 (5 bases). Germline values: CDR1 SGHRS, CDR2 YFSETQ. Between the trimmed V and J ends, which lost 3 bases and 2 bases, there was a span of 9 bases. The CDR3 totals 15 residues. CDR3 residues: CASSSNRPGANVLTF. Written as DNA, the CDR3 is TGCGCCAGCAGCTCAAACAGGCCTGGGGCCAACGTCCTGACTTTC.

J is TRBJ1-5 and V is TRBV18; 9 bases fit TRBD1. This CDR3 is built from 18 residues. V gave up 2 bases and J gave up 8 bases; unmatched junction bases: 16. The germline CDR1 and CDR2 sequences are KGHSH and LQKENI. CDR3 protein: CASSPNYGTGHMGEPQHF. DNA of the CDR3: TGTGCCAGCTCACCAAACTACGGGACAGGGCATATGGGGGAGCCCCAGCATTTT.